This TCR beta chain was sequenced for a study of molecular identifiers for immune sequencing clone quantification. Study findings and constraints: Highly expanded clone sizes could end up underestimated if a barcode were shared by identical TCR molecules.

This clonotype was counted ten times or more. Its antigen is as yet unknown. The CDR3 totals 13 residues. Germline V lookup: CDR1 MNHEY, CDR2 SMNVEV (reference sequence). The J segment lost 6 bases and the V segment lost 6 bases, leaving 7 bases of the junction unmatched. The authors sorted naive CD8 T cells as CD8+CD4-CCR7+CD45RA+. Methods described previously were used for bulk TCR libraries, and listed TCR primers were applied. TCRdb redid the calling of the PCR reads with MiXCR, one entry per CDR3 protein. The repertoire holds about 640,000 distinct CDR3 sequences, with around 20% as singletons. This clonotype originated in a human donor in good health. Some libraries in this study had Jurkat cell RNA spiked in. This sequence joins TRBV27 and TRBJ1-2, with 7 nucleotides matching TRBD1. Sequencing input: naive CD8+ T cells from blood, with Jurkat cell RNA spiked in. Sample subset: FACS-sorted CD8+CD4-CCR7+CD45RA+ naive T cells. The CDR3 here is CASRHNQGDGYTF. CDR3 in DNA: TGTGCCAGCAGGCACAACCAGGGGGATGGCTACACCTTC.